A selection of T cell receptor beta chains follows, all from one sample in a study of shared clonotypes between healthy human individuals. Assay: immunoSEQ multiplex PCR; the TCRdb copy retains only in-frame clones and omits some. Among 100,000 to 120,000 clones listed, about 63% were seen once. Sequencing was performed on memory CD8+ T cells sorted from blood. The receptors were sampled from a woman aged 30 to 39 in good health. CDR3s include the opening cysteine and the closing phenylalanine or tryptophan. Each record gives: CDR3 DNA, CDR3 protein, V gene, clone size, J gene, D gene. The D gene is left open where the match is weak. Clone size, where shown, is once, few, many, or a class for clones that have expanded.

CDR3 DNA: TGTGCCAGCAGCTTGGAACTAGCGGCCTACAATGAGCAGTTCTTC
CDR3 protein: CASSLELAAYNEQFF
V gene: TRBV5-6
clone size: few
J gene: TRBJ2-1
D gene: TRBD2

CDR3 DNA: TGTGCCTGGAGAACCGGACAGCCCGGAGCCTACGAGCAGTACTTC
CDR3 protein: CAWRTGQPGAYEQYF
V gene: TRBV30
clone size: .
J gene: TRBJ2-7
D gene: .

CDR3 DNA: TGTGCCAGCAGCGCACCAACGGGACTCCACGATGGGGAGCTGTTTTTT
CDR3 protein: CASSAPTGLHDGELFF
V gene: TRBV9
clone size: .
J gene: TRBJ2-2
D gene: .

CDR3 DNA: TGTGCCAGCAGTCATCGCTTAGCCCCAGATGAAAAACTGTTTTTT
CDR3 protein: CASSHRLAPDEKLFF
V gene: TRBV11-2
clone size: .
J gene: TRBJ1-4
D gene: .

CDR3 DNA: TGCAGCGTTGGCCAGGACGCACATAGCAATCAGCCCCAGCATTTT
CDR3 protein: CSVGQDAHSNQPQHF
V gene: TRBV29-1
clone size: .
J gene: TRBJ1-5
D gene: .

CDR3 DNA: TGTGCCAGCTCACCCAATAATGGGAGGGCCATGGGGCAGTACTTC
CDR3 protein: CASSPNNGRAMGQYF
V gene: TRBV18
clone size: .
J gene: TRBJ2-7
D gene: TRBD2

CDR3 DNA: TGTGCCAGCAGTTCCGGACTGTTGGGCGAGCAGTACTTC
CDR3 protein: CASSSGLLGEQYF
V gene: TRBV6-5
clone size: many
J gene: TRBJ2-7
D gene: .

CDR3 DNA: TGTGCCACCAGCAGAGATGACAATCAGCCCCAGCATTTT
CDR3 protein: CATSRDDNQPQHF
V gene: TRBV15
clone size: .
J gene: TRBJ1-5
D gene: .

CDR3 DNA: TGTGCCAGCAGCTCGGGGACGGTGGCCTACGAGCAGTACTTC
CDR3 protein: CASSSGTVAYEQYF
V gene: TRBV7-9
clone size: .
J gene: TRBJ2-7
D gene: .

CDR3 DNA: TGTGCCAGCAGCCAAGAAGGTGGGAGGGCCAGCGAGCAGTACTTC
CDR3 protein: CASSQEGGRASEQYF
V gene: TRBV6-4
clone size: .
J gene: TRBJ2-7
D gene: TRBD2

CDR3 DNA: TGCAGCGTTGTAGCGGGGGGGACAGGGGTTGGCGAGCAGTACTTC
CDR3 protein: CSVVAGGTGVGEQYF
V gene: TRBV29-1
clone size: .
J gene: TRBJ2-7
D gene: .

CDR3 DNA: TGCGCCAGCAGTTATTATCCGGGACAGGGCGACAATGAGCAGTTCTTC
CDR3 protein: CASSYYPGQGDNEQFF
V gene: TRBV5-1
clone size: once
J gene: TRBJ2-1
D gene: TRBD1

CDR3 DNA: TGTGCTAGTGGTTTGGTAGCGACTAATGAGCAGTTCTTC
CDR3 protein: CASGLVATNEQFF
V gene: TRBV12-5
clone size: .
J gene: TRBJ2-1
D gene: .

CDR3 DNA: TGCACCAGCAGACGTCGTTGTTTGTGCAAGACCTATGGCTACACCTTC
CDR3 protein: CTSRRRCLCKTYGYTF
V gene: TRBV1
clone size: .
J gene: TRBJ1-2
D gene: .

CDR3 DNA: TGTGCCAGCAGCCCTGGGACAGGGGCTAGCGGGGCCCCTAATGAAAAACTGTTTTTT
CDR3 protein: CASSPGTGASGAPNEKLFF
V gene: TRBV5-5
clone size: .
J gene: TRBJ1-4
D gene: TRBD1

CDR3 DNA: TGTGCCAGCAGTCCAGGGTTGGGTCAGCCCCAGCATTTT
CDR3 protein: CASSPGLGQPQHF
V gene: TRBV7-3
clone size: .
J gene: TRBJ1-5
D gene: .

CDR3 DNA: TGCGCCAGCAGCCAGGGGGGATCCTACAATGAGCAGTTCTTC
CDR3 protein: CASSQGGSYNEQFF
V gene: TRBV4-1
clone size: .
J gene: TRBJ2-1
D gene: .

CDR3 DNA: TGTGCCAGTAGTTTGCAGCGTAGGAGTACCAATGAGCAGTTCTTC
CDR3 protein: CASSLQRRSTNEQFF
V gene: TRBV19
clone size: .
J gene: TRBJ2-1
D gene: .

CDR3 DNA: TGTGCCAGCAGTCAGACAGGGGGTGGCAATCAGCCCCAGCATTTT
CDR3 protein: CASSQTGGGNQPQHF
V gene: TRBV27
clone size: .
J gene: TRBJ1-5
D gene: TRBD1

CDR3 DNA: TGTGCCAGCAGTGAATCTAGCGGGAATTCAGAGACCCAGTACTTC
CDR3 protein: CASSESSGNSETQYF
V gene: TRBV6-1
clone size: .
J gene: TRBJ2-5
D gene: TRBD2

CDR3 DNA: TGTGCCAGCAGTTTATCGAAGCGGGGAAATGGCTACACCTTC
CDR3 protein: CASSLSKRGNGYTF
V gene: TRBV27
clone size: .
J gene: TRBJ1-2
D gene: .

CDR3 DNA: TGTGCCAGCCGCCCGGGGGCTAAAACCGGGGAGCTGTTTTTT
CDR3 protein: CASRPGAKTGELFF
V gene: TRBV27
clone size: many
J gene: TRBJ2-2
D gene: .

CDR3 DNA: TGTGCCAGCAGACTCCGGGACCCAAGTCCCGAGCAGTACTTC
CDR3 protein: CASRLRDPSPEQYF
V gene: TRBV7-3
clone size: .
J gene: TRBJ2-7
D gene: .

CDR3 DNA: TGTGCCAGCAGCTTAGCTGACACCGGGGAGCTGTTTTTT
CDR3 protein: CASSLADTGELFF
V gene: TRBV7-2
clone size: once
J gene: TRBJ2-2
D gene: .

CDR3 DNA: TGTGCCAGCAGCCCACCTACAGGGCAAACCGGGGAGCTGTTTTTT
CDR3 protein: CASSPPTGQTGELFF
V gene: TRBV11-2
clone size: .
J gene: TRBJ2-2
D gene: .

CDR3 DNA: TGTGCCAGCAGCGGAGGGGACAGGGAAGGGCAGTTCTTC
CDR3 protein: CASSGGDREGQFF
V gene: TRBV9
clone size: .
J gene: TRBJ2-1
D gene: TRBD1

CDR3 DNA: TGTGCCTGGAGTCAGCGGGAGCCCGATGAGCAGTTCTTC
CDR3 protein: CAWSQREPDEQFF
V gene: TRBV30
clone size: .
J gene: TRBJ2-1
D gene: TRBD2

CDR3 DNA: TGTGCCAGCAGCGACAGGGGTCGTGCAGATACGCAGTATTTT
CDR3 protein: CASSDRGRADTQYF
V gene: TRBV27
clone size: once
J gene: TRBJ2-3
D gene: TRBD1